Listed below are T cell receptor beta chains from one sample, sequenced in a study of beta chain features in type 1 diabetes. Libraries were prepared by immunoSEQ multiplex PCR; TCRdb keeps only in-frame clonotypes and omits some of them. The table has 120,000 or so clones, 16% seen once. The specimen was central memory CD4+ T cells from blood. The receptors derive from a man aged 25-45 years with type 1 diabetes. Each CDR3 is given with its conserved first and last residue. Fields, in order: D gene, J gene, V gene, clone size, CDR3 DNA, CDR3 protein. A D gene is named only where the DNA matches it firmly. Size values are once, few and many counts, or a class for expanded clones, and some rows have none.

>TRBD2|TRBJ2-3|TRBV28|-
TGTGCCAGCAGTTTAGCAGCGGGGGGGCCTGATACGCAGTATTTT
CASSLAAGGPDTQYF
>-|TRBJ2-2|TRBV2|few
TGTGCCAGCAGAGAGACCGGGGAGCTGTTTTTT
CASRETGELFF
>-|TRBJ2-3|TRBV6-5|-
TGTGCCAGCAGAGACACAGATACGCAGTATTTT
CASRDTDTQYF
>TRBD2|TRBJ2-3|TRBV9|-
TGTGCCAGCAGCGCCGCGGGGGGGTCGTTTGCGGATACGCAGTATTTT
CASSAAGGSFADTQYF
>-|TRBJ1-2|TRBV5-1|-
TGCGCCAGCAGCTTGACAGACTATGGCTACACCTTC
CASSLTDYGYTF
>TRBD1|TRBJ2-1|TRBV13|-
TGTGCCAGCAGCTTAGATCGGGACAGGGGGGATAAGTTCTTC
CASSLDRDRGDKFF
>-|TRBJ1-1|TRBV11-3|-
TGTGCCAGCAGCTTAGTCTTCTGGGGGCAGAACACTGAAGCTTTCTTT
CASSLVFWGQNTEAFF
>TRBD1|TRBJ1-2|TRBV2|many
TGTGCCAGCAGTTCACAGGGGACGTACGCTGGCTACACCTTC
CASSSQGTYAGYTF
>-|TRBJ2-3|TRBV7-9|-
TGTGCCAGCAGGATCGCCGCCCAAGATACGCAGTATTTT
CASRIAAQDTQYF
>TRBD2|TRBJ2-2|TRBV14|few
TGTGCCAGCAGCCGCTCCGGACTAGCTACCGGGGAGCTGTTTTTT
CASSRSGLATGELFF
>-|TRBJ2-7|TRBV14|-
TGTGCCAGCAGCCAAGAAGGGCAGTTCTACGAGCAGTACTTC
CASSQEGQFYEQYF
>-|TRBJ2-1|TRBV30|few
TGTGCCTGGAGACCCCCCCCATCTAGCAGTTCCTACAATGAGCAGTTCTTC
CAWRPPPSSSSYNEQFF
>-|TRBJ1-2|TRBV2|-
TGTGCCAGCAGTGGAGCAGGCCGCTATGGCTACACCTTC
CASSGAGRYGYTF
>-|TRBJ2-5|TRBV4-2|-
TGTGCCAGCAGCCAAGGTCTGGGCGGGGGCCAGGGAGAGACCCAGTACTTC
CASSQGLGGGQGETQYF
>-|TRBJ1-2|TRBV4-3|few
TGCGCCAGCAGCCAAGACACTCAGGGGTCGGGTGGCTACACCTTC
CASSQDTQGSGGYTF
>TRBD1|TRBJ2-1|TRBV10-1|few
TGCGCCACCTCGACAGGGATTGGGAATGAGCAGTTCTTC
CATSTGIGNEQFF
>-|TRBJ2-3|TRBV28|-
TGTGCCAGCAGGCTTCGGGGCACAGATACGCAGTATTTT
CASRLRGTDTQYF